This T cell receptor beta chain was captured in a study of radiotherapy plus CTLA-4 blockade in lung cancer. Sequenced by immunoSEQ multiplex PCR; TCRdb stores in-frame clones only, minus some. The sample lists around 100,000 clones, 81% occurring once. Turning to this clone: The same CDR3 can be traced to other DNA sequences in this sample.

V lost 4 bases to trimming and J lost 3 bases, with 21 bases between them. The germline V gene has CDR1 SGHRS and CDR2 YFSETQ. The CDR3 spans 17 residues. The J gene is TRBJ2-3, the V gene TRBV5-1; tentative D call: TRBD2 (7 bases). The specimen was peripheral blood, collected from a patient treated with radiotherapy plus ipilimumab. The receptor comes from a human donor with non-small cell lung cancer that progressed on radiotherapy plus ipilimumab. Some clones in this sample may be carry-over from other donors' samples. CDR3: CASSNIVGGRGTDTQYF. DNA for the CDR3: TGCGCCAGCAGCAATATCGTAGGGGGGCGGGGGACAGATACGCAGTATTTT.